The 30 T cell receptor beta chains in this list originate from one sample, sequenced in a study of blood T cell repertoires in COVID-19. Only in-frame clones appear in the TCRdb table, and some are missing; sequencing was by immunoSEQ multiplex PCR. This sample has 350,000 to 400,000 clones, with 90% found just once. Input material: peripheral blood. These receptors originate from a man between 18 and 29 years old with active or convalescent COVID-19.

V is TRBV6-6 and J is TRBJ2-1; 7 nucleotides match TRBD2. The CDR3 is 16 amino acids. Germline V gene lookup returns CDR1 MNHNY and CDR2 SVGAGI (reference sequence). V dropped 0 bases and J dropped 8; count of bases not matched to a gene: 10. CDR3 bases: TGTGCCAGCAGTTACTCGCGGGGTAGCGGGTCTGATGAGCAGTTCTTC. It specifies CASSYSRGSGSDEQFF.

The chain uses TRBV5-1 and TRBJ2-7; 7 bases fit TRBD2. Germline V gene sequence: CDR1 SGHRS, CDR2 YFSETQ. The trim removed 7 bases at V and 3 bases at J, leaving 7 bases unmatched. This CDR3 spans 13 amino acids. CDR3 sequence (DNA): TGCGCCAGCCGCCTCGGGGGGAGCTACGAGCAGTACTTC. This encodes CASRLGGSYEQYF. Full variable domain (missing parts from reference TRBV5-1 and TRBJ2-7): KAGVTQTPRYLIKTRGQQVTLSCSPISGHRSVSWYQQTPGQGLQFLFEYFSETQRNKGNFPGRFSGRQFSNSRSEMNVSTLELGDSALYLCASRLGGSYEQYFGPGTRLTVT.

V and J are TRBV4-2 and TRBJ1-6, with TRBD1 identical over 7 bases. With V trimmed by 0 bases and J by 1 base, 9 bases remained unmatched. Germline V gives CDR1 LGHNA, CDR2 YNFKEQ. This CDR3 region has 19 residues. In nucleotides, the CDR3 is TGTGCCAGCAGCCAAGATCTATCGACAGGGATGTCCTATAATTCACCCCTCCACTTT. Translation gives CASSQDLSTGMSYNSPLHF.

The CDR3, as DNA: TGCGCCAGCAGCACCGGGACAGCTTCCTACGAGCAGTACTTC. This translates into CASSTGTASYEQYF. The chain couples TRBV5-1 to TRBJ2-7; TRBD1 matches at 7 bases. Per germline, CDR1 SGHRS and CDR2 YFSETQ. Trimming took 4 bases from V and 1 from J; bases not matched to a gene: 5. The CDR3 length is 14 residues.

J is TRBJ2-1 and V is TRBV5-5, with 11 bases that match TRBD2. Germline loops: CDR1 SGHKS, CDR2 YYEKEE (reference sequence). The CDR3 consists of 17 residues. Trimming at V came to 4 bases and at J to 0 bases, leaving 6 bases not matched to a gene. This CDR3 reads CASSKTSGASSYNEQFF. CDR3 DNA sequence: TGTGCCAGCAGCAAGACTAGCGGGGCTAGCTCCTACAATGAGCAGTTCTTC. The entire variable domain, with the rest obtained from reference TRBV5-5 and TRBJ2-1, is as follows: DAGVTQSPTHLIKTRGQQVTLRCSPISGHKSVSWYQQVLGQGPQFIFQYYEKEERGRGNFPDRFSARQFPNYSSELNVNALLLGDSALYLCASSKTSGASSYNEQFFGPGTRLTVL.

The gene calls are TRBV18 and TRBJ1-3; D call uncertain. Germline lookup yields CDR1 KGHSH and CDR2 LQKENI. The CDR3 contains 17 residues. Deletions cut 0 bases from V and 0 bases from J, with 12 bases between. CDR3 residues: CASSPPSPGSSGNTIYF. CDR3 coding DNA: TGTGCCAGCTCACCACCGTCGCCCGGGAGCTCTGGAAACACCATATATTTT. The variable domain in full, completed from reference TRBV18 and TRBJ1-3, reads NAGVMQNPRHLVRRRGQEARLRCSPMKGHSHVYWYRQLPEEGLKFMVYLQKENIIDESGMPKERFSAEFPKEGPSILRIQQVVRGDSAAYFCASSPPSPGSSGNTIYFGEGSWLTVV.

Concerning this clone itself: At one end, the junction sequence differs from germline, possibly due to a read error. Other DNA sequences in the same sample also yield this CDR3. V usage is TRBV18 and J usage is TRBJ1-1; 9 positions match TRBD1. Germline loops: CDR1 KGHSH, CDR2 LQKENI. CDR3 length: 15 amino acids. The CDR3 nucleotides read TGTGCCAGCTCGCCACCGGGACAGGGTAGAACTGAAGCTTTCTTT. The encoded protein is CASSPPGQGRTEAFF.

The chain has TRBV4-1 and TRBJ1-6, with 9 bases identical to TRBD1. V lost 2 bases to trimming and J lost 10 bases; unmatched junction nucleotides: 6. The CDR3 runs 15 residues. Germline V gene lookup returns CDR1 MGHRA and CDR2 YSYEKL. Here the CDR3 DNA reads TGCGCCAGCAGCCAACCGGGACAGGGAGGCTCACCCCTCCACTTT. This encodes CASSQPGQGGSPLHF.

The chain links TRBV3-1 (or the pseudogene TRBV3-2) to TRBJ2-1; possibly TRBD2 for D (7 bases). V was cut by 0 bases and J by 5 bases, with 23 bases left in between. CDR1 is LGHDT and CDR2 is YNNKEL in the germline V gene (reference sequence). This CDR3 spans 19 amino acids. This chain's CDR3 is CASSQDMVGGAISNNEQFF. The DNA for the CDR3 is TGTGCCAGCAGCCAAGATATGGTGGGGGGGGCCATATCCAACAATGAGCAGTTCTTC.

The V call is TRBV7-9, the J call TRBJ2-3; D may be TRBD1 (6 bases). Germline V gene lookup returns CDR1 SEHNR and CDR2 FQNEAQ (reference sequence). The CDR3 has 15 amino acids. Trimming shortened V by 5 bases and J by 0 bases, and 12 bases separated the two germline ends. The CDR3 DNA reads TGTGCCAGCAGCCCCCGGACAGCCAGCACAGATACGCAGTATTTT. Protein sequence: CASSPRTASTDTQYF.

The CDR3 loop reads CASSTIAGSAGELFF. CDR3 sequence (DNA): TGTGCCAGCAGCACTATCGCAGGGTCGGCCGGGGAGCTGTTTTTT. J is TRBJ2-2 and V is TRBV7-9; tentatively, D is TRBD1 (5 bases). V gave up 5 bases and J gave up 6 bases, with 16 bases separating them. CDR3 length: 15 residues. Germline assignment: CDR1 SEHNR and CDR2 FQNEAQ (reference sequence).

The chain has TRBV19 and TRBJ1-1; 10 positions agree with TRBD1. The CDR3 is made up of 12 amino acids. V lost 10 bases to trimming and J lost 5 bases; unmatched junction nucleotides: 4. Germline CDR1 is LNHDA and CDR2 is SQIVND (reference sequence). In nucleotides, the CDR3 is TGTGCCACCGGACAGGGGGGAACTGAAGCTTTCTTT. Amino acids: CATGQGGTEAFF.

This CDR3 reads CSAIDPGNEKLFF. CDR3 nucleotide sequence: TGCAGCGCAATCGACCCAGGGAACGAAAAACTGTTTTTT. The gene calls are TRBV29-1 and TRBJ1-4; possible D gene TRBD1, 5 bases. Trimming removed 7 bases from V and 8 bases from J, with 17 bases in between. In germline, CDR1 is SQVTM, CDR2 ANQGSEA. CDR3 length: 13 amino acids.

The chain is built from TRBV12-3 or TRBV12-4 and TRBJ2-3; D is unclear. The V gene lost 4 bases and the J gene lost 6 bases, with 8 bases spanning the gap. The CDR3 extends over 12 amino acids. The CDR3 loop reads CASSSIRDTQYF. The CDR3 DNA reads TGTGCCAGCAGTTCGATCAGGGATACGCAGTATTTT.

Note on this clone: An end of the junction differs from the germline gene, which may be a read error. The gene calls are TRBV6-6 and TRBJ2-7, with D possibly being TRBD2 (5 bases). The CDR3 is made up of 12 amino acids. The germline V gene encodes CDR1 MNHNY and CDR2 SVGAGI (reference sequence). The CDR3 DNA follows: TGTGCCAGCAGTTACCTAGACTACGAACAGTACTTC. Translating gives CASSYLDYEQYF.

This clone was seen only once. CDR3 DNA sequence: TGTGCCAGCAGTTTATCCATCTCCGGGACAGGAGTTTATGGCTACACCTTC. Protein sequence: CASSLSISGTGVYGYTF. The J gene is TRBJ1-2, the V gene TRBV27; TRBD1 aligns across 8 bases. In germline, CDR1 is MNHEY, CDR2 SMNVEV (reference sequence). CDR3 size: 17 residues. V was pared by 0 bases and J by 5 bases, with 11 bases of the junction left unmatched.

This clone has more than one count but fewer than ten. The J gene is TRBJ2-5, the V gene TRBV12-3 or TRBV12-4; TRBD1 agrees at 9 bases. CDR3 length: 13 amino acids. With 6 bases clipped from V and 3 bases from J, the junction kept 2 bases outside the gene matches. This CDR3 reads CASRWTGEETQYF. In DNA, the CDR3 is TGTGCCAGCAGATGGACAGGGGAAGAGACCCAGTACTTC.

This clone showed up just a few times. The CDR3 here is CASSFRGDYGYTF. CDR3 DNA: TGTGCCAGTAGTTTCAGGGGGGACTATGGCTACACCTTC. V is TRBV19 and J is TRBJ1-2, with 7 nucleotides matching TRBD1. CDR1 LNHDA and CDR2 SQIVND come from the germline V gene (reference sequence). V shed 5 bases and J 3 bases; nucleotides not matched to a gene: 3. The CDR3 is 13 residues long.

This chain joins TRBV9 and TRBJ1-2; the D gene is possibly TRBD1 (6 bases). The CDR3 is 13 amino acids. CDR1 is SGDLS, CDR2 YYNGEE, per germline. Trimming took 1 base from V and 4 from J, leaving 8 bases between them. CDR3 bases: TGTGCCAGCAGCGTAAGGGGGGGCTATGGCTACACCTTC. Protein sequence: CASSVRGGYGYTF.

V and J are TRBV15 and TRBJ1-3, with TRBD1 matching 8 bases. Trimming removed 3 bases from V and 6 bases from J; junction bases left unmatched: 7. This CDR3 has 15 residues. CDR1 and CDR2 from the germline V gene are LNHNV and YYDKDF (reference sequence). The DNA of the CDR3 is TGTGCCACCAGCAGCGCCGGGACAGGCGAAAACACCATATATTTT. This codes for CATSSAGTGENTIYF.

The chain combines TRBV6-5 with TRBJ2-7; no definite D call. The ends were cut back, 6 bases at V and 0 bases at J, with 9 bases in the middle. Looked up from germline, CDR1 is MNHEY and CDR2 is SVGAGI. The CDR3 sequence is 13 residues long. The CDR3 spells CASSHTPSYEQYF. The CDR3 DNA reads TGTGCCAGCAGCCACACCCCCTCCTACGAGCAGTACTTC.

CDR3 in amino acids: CASSLSGQGFSPLHF. CDR3 DNA sequence: TGTGCCAGCAGCTTGTCCGGACAGGGCTTTTCACCCCTCCACTTT. The gene calls are TRBV5-4 and TRBJ1-6, with TRBD1 matching over 8 bases. V lost 1 base and J lost 9; bases outside the gene matches: 6. CDR3 size: 15 residues. CDR1 is SGHNT, CDR2 YYREEE, per germline (reference sequence). The full variable domain, in which reference TRBV5-4 and TRBJ1-6 provide the parts outside the CDR3, is ETGVTQSPTHLIKTRGQQVTLRCSSQSGHNTVSWYQQALGQGPQFIFQYYREEENGRGNFPPRFSGLQFPNYSSELNVNALELDDSALYLCASSLSGQGFSPLHFGNGTRLTVT.

The chain links TRBV7-9 to TRBJ1-4; 8 bases align to TRBD1. Germline CDR1 reads SEHNR; CDR2 reads FQNEAQ (reference sequence). V was pared by 2 bases and J by 7 bases, with 15 bases of the junction left unmatched. This CDR3 contains 18 residues. The CDR3 nucleotides are TGTGCCAGCAGCTTAATACCCCGCCGAGGACAGGGTATTGAAAAACTGTTTTTT. Protein product: CASSLIPRRGQGIEKLFF. The entire variable domain, with the rest obtained from reference TRBV7-9 and TRBJ1-4, is as follows: DTGVSQNPRHKITKRGQNVTFRCDPISEHNRLYWYRQTLGQGPEFLTYFQNEAQLEKSRLLSDRFSAERPKGSFSTLEIQRTEQGDSAMYLCASSLIPRRGQGIEKLFFGSGTQLSVL.

This clone turned up a few times. The chain is built from TRBV24-1 and TRBJ2-5, with 8 bases lining up with TRBD1. The germline V gene has CDR1 KGHDR and CDR2 SFDVKD. Losses at the gene ends were 4 bases for V and 5 bases for J; bases not matched to a gene: 8. The CDR3 runs 15 residues. Here the CDR3 DNA reads TGTGCCACCAGTGACCTAAGGACAGGGAGGGAGACCCAGTACTTC. It specifies CATSDLRTGRETQYF.

The chain recombines TRBV6-2 or TRBV6-3 with TRBJ2-7; 7 nucleotides align to TRBD1. CDR1 is MNHEY and CDR2 is SVGEGT in the germline V gene. The CDR3 length is 15 residues. Trimming took 2 bases from V and 1 from J; bases not matched to a gene: 5. CDR3 in amino acids: CASSYAGTDSYEQYF. The CDR3 DNA is TGTGCCAGCAGTTACGCTGGGACAGATTCCTACGAGCAGTACTTC.

This rearrangement joins TRBV19 to TRBJ1-5; D unresolved. The V end lost 2 bases, the J end lost 3 bases, and 8 bases lay between the germline ends. The CDR3 is 14 amino acids. Germline loops: CDR1 LNHDA, CDR2 SQIVND (reference sequence). Here the CDR3 DNA reads TGTGCCAGTAGTATATCGGGAACCAATCAGCCCCAGCATTTT. Translating it yields CASSISGTNQPQHF.

V and J are TRBV5-1 and TRBJ2-1; maybe TRBD2 (5 bases). Germline V gene sequence: CDR1 SGHRS, CDR2 YFSETQ. The CDR3 sequence is 14 residues long. The germline V and J ends were trimmed by 3 bases and 1 base, with 8 bases remaining between them. Written as DNA, the CDR3 is TGCGCCAGCAGCTCCCAGCGGTCCTACAATGAGCAGTTCTTC. Protein: CASSSQRSYNEQFF.

The rearrangement links TRBV12-5 to TRBJ2-7; 12 bases map to TRBD2. The CDR3 extends over 13 amino acids. J gave up 13 bases and V 6 bases, and 10 bases lay outside the gene matches. Germline loops: CDR1 LGHNT, CDR2 FRNRAP. For the CDR3, the DNA is TGTGCTAGTGGGGAGACTAGCGGGAGAGTTCTATACTTC. The encoded protein is CASGETSGRVLYF.

DNA of the CDR3: TGTGCCAGCTCACCGCCGGGACAGGCACGGTACTATGGCTACACCTTC. Translated, it gives CASSPPGQARYYGYTF. V usage is TRBV18 and J usage is TRBJ1-2, with 8 bases fitting TRBD1. The germline V gene has CDR1 KGHSH and CDR2 LQKENI. The J segment lost 3 bases and the V segment lost 3 bases, leaving 9 bases of the junction unmatched. The CDR3 has 16 residues.

The rearrangement uses TRBV18 and TRBJ2-3, with 9 bases aligning to TRBD1. V gave up 6 bases and J gave up 6 bases; unmatched junction bases: 13. There are 16 residues in the CDR3. Germline CDR1 reads KGHSH; CDR2 reads LQKENI. Here the CDR3 reads CASSQQRDRADDTQYF. The CDR3, as DNA: TGTGCCAGCTCCCAACAGAGGGACAGGGCTGACGATACGCAGTATTTT.